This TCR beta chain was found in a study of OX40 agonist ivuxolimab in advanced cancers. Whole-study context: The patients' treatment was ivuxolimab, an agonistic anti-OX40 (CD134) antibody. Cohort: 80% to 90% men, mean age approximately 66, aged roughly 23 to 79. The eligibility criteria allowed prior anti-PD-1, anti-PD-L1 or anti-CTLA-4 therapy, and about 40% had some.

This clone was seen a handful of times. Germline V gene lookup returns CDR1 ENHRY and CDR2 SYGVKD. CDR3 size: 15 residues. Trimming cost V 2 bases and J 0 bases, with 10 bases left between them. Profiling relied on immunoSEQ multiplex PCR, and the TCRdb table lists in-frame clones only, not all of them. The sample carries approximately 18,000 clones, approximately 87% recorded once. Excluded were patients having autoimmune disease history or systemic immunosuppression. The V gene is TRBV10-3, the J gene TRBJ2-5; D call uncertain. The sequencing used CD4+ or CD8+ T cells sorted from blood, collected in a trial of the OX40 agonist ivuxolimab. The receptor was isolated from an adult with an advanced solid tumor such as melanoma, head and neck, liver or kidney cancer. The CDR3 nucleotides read TGTGCCATCAGTGAGGACCTCTTGTACCAAGAGACCCAGTACTTC. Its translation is CAISEDLLYQETQYF.